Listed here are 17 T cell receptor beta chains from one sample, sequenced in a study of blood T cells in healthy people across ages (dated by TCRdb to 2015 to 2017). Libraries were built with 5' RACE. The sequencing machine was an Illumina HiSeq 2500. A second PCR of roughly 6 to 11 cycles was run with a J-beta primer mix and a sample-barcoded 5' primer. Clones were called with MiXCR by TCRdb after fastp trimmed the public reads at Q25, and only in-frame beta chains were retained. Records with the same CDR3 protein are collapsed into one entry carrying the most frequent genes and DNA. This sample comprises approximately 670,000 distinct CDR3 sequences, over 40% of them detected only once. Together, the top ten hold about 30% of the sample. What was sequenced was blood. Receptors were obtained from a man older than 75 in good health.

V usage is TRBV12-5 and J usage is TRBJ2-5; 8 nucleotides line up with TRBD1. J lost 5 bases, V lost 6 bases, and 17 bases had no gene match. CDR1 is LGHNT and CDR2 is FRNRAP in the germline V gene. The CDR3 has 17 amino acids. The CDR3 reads CASGPGTGGLDYETQYF. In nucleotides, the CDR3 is TGTGCTAGTGGGCCTGGGACAGGAGGTCTGGATTATGAGACCCAGTACTTC. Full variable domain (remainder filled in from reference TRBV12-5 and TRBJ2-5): DARVTQTPRHKVTEMGQEVTMRCQPILGHNTVFWYRQTMMQGLELLAYFRNRAPLDDSGMPKDRFSAEMPDATLATLKIQPSEPRDSAVYFCASGPGTGGLDYETQYFGPGTRLLVL.

The chain's CDR3 is CSVDGQGMYF. The CDR3 DNA sequence: TGCAGCGTTGACGGGCAGGGTATGTACTTC. The gene calls are TRBV29-1 and TRBJ2-7, with a tentative D call TRBD1 (5 bases). CDR1 and CDR2 (germline): SQVTM, ANQGSEA. This CDR3 comprises 10 residues. Trimming removed 3 bases at V and 12 bases at J, with 12 bases between.

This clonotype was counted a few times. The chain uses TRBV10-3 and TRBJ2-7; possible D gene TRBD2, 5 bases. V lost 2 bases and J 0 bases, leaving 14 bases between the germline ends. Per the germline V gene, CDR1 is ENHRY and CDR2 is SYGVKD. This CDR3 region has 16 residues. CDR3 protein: CAISEGIGKDSYEQYF. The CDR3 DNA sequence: TGTGCCATCAGTGAGGGGATCGGGAAGGACTCCTACGAGCAGTACTTC.

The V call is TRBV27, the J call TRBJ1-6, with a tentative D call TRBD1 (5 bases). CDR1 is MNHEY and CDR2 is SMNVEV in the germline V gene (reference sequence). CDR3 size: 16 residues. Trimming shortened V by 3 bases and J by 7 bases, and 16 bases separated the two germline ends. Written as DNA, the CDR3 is TGTGCCAGCAGTTTCTACCGGGGGAGGGGAAATTCACCCCTCCACTTT. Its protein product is CASSFYRGRGNSPLHF.

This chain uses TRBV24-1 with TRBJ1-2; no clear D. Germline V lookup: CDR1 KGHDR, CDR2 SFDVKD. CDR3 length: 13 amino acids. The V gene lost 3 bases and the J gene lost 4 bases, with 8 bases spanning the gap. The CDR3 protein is CATSDPTGYGYTF. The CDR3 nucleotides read TGTGCCACCAGTGATCCGACTGGCTATGGCTACACCTTC.

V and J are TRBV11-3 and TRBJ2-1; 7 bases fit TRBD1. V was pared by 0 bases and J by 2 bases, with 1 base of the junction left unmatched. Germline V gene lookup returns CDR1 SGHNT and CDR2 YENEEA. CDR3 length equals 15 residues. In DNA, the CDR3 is TGTGCCAGCAGCTTAGAAACAGGGGCCTACAATGAGCAGTTCTTC. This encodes CASSLETGAYNEQFF.

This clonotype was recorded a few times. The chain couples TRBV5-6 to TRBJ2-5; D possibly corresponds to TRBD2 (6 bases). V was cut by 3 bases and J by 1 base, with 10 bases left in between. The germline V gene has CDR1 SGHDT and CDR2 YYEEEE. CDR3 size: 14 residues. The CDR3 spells CASSWRGAQETQYF. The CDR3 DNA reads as TGTGCCAGCAGCTGGCGGGGTGCCCAAGAGACCCAGTACTTC. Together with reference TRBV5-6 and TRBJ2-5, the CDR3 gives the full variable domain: DAGVTQSPTHLIKTRGQQVTLRCSPKSGHDTVSWYQQALGQGPQFIFQYYEEEERQRGNFPDRFSGHQFPNYSSELNVNALLLGDSALYLCASSWRGAQETQYFGPGTRLLVL.

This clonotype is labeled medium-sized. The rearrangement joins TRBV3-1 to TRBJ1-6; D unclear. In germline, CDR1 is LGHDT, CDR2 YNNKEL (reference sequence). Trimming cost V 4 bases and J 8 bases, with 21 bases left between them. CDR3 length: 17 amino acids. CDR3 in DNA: TGTGCCAGCAGCCCATATTACAGATCCTCGTCGGATTCACCCCTCCACTTT. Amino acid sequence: CASSPYYRSSSDSPLHF.

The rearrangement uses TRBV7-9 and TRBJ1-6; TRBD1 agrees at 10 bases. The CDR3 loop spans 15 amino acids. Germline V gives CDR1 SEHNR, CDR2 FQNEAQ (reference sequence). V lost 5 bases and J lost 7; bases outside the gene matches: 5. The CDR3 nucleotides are TGTGCCAGCAGCGAGACAGGGGGCACGAATTCACCCCTCCACTTT. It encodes CASSETGGTNSPLHF.

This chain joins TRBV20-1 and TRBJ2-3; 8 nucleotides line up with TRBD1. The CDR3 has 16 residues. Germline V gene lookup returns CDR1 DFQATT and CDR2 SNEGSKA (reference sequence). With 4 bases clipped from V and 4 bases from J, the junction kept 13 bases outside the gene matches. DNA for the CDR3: TGCAGTGCTAACTCCCGTGCAGGGGGCTGGGCAGATACGCAGTATTTT. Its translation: CSANSRAGGWADTQYF.

CDR3 sequence: CASRVAGGADTQYF. Written as DNA, the CDR3 is TGTGCCAGCAGGGTAGCGGGAGGTGCAGATACGCAGTATTTT. The V call is TRBV12-3 or TRBV12-4, the J call TRBJ2-3; TRBD2 agrees at 10 bases. This CDR3 is 14 amino acids long. V was pared by 6 bases and J by 4 bases, with 4 bases of the junction left unmatched.

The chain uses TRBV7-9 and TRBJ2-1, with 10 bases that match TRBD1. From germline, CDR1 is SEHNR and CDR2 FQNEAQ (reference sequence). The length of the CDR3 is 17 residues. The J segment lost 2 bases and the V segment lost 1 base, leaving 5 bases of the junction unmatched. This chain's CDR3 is CASSLGSGTGAYNEQFF. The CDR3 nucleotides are TGTGCCAGCAGCTTAGGGAGCGGGACAGGGGCCTACAATGAGCAGTTCTTC.

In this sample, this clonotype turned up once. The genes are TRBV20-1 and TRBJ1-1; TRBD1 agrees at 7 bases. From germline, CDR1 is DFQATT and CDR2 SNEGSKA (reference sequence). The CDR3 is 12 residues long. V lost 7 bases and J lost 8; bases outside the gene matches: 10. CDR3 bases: TGCAGTGTTGGAGGGACAGCACAAGAAGCTTTCTTT. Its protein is CSVGGTAQEAFF.

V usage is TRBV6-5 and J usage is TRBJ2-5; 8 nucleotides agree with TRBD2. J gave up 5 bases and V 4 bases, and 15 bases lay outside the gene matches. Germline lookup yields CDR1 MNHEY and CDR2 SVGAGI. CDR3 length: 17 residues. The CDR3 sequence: CASSWRLRTSSGETQYF. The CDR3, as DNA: TGTGCCAGCAGTTGGCGACTGAGGACTAGCAGCGGGGAGACCCAGTACTTC.

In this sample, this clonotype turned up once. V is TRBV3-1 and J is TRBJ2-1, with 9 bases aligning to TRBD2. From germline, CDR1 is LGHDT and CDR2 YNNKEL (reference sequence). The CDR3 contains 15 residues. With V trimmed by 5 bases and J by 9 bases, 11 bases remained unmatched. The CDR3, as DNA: TGTGCCAGCAGCTTTAGCGGGAGAAGCGGAGGTGAGCAGTTCTTC. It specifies CASSFSGRSGGEQFF.

CDR3 in DNA: TGTGCCAGCAAGGGATACAGGGGAACCTACGAGCAGTACTTC. This gives the protein CASKGYRGTYEQYF. The chain joins TRBV2 to TRBJ2-7; the match to TRBD1 covers 7 bases. CDR3 size: 14 residues. Germline CDR1 and CDR2: SNHLY and FYNNEI. V gave up 7 bases and J gave up 2 bases; unmatched junction bases: 8.

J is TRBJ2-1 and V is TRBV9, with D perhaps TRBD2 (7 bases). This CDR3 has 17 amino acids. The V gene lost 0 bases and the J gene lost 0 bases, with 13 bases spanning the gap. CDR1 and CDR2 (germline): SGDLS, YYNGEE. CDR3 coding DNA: TGTGCCAGCAGCGTAGAGGCGGGGGCTAGCTCCTACAATGAGCAGTTCTTC. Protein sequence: CASSVEAGASSYNEQFF.